The 32 T cell receptor beta chains below come from one sample, sequenced in a study of cytomegalovirus exposure and HLA in healthy donors. PCR primers comprised 60 Vbeta and 13 Jbeta primers. Method: immunoSEQ multiplex PCR; TCRdb's copy keeps in-frame clones and lacks some. This table has fewer than 150,000 clones, over 75% appearing once. The sample comprised PBMCs. Receptors originate from a human donor in good health.

The rearrangement uses TRBV5-6 and TRBJ1-1; the D is unclear. There are 12 residues in the CDR3. The V end lost 4 bases, the J end lost 8 bases, and 12 bases lay between the germline ends. Germline lookup yields CDR1 SGHDT and CDR2 YYEEEE. The CDR3: CASSTRMTEAFF. For the CDR3, the DNA is TGTGCCAGCAGCACTAGGATGACAGAAGCTTTCTTT.

The rearrangement joins TRBV30 to TRBJ1-1; D not certain. The CDR3 runs 13 residues. V lost 1 base and J 3 bases, leaving 9 bases between the germline ends. Germline assignment: CDR1 GTSNPN and CDR2 SVGIG (reference sequence). This chain's CDR3 is CAWSAYIYTEAFF. DNA of the CDR3: TGTGCCTGGAGTGCCTATATTTACACTGAAGCTTTCTTT.

The J gene is TRBJ1-6, the V gene TRBV6-6, with TRBD1 identical over 7 bases. CDR1 and CDR2 from the germline V gene are MNHNY and SVGAGI (reference sequence). The CDR3 is made up of 14 amino acids. V gave up 7 bases and J gave up 5 bases; unmatched junction bases: 5. CDR3: CASKTDRDNSPLHF. The CDR3, as DNA: TGTGCCAGCAAGACTGACAGGGATAATTCACCCCTCCACTTT.

The gene calls are TRBV6-1 and TRBJ1-2, with 8 bases aligning to TRBD1. This CDR3 region has 16 residues. The J segment lost 2 bases and the V segment lost 4 bases, leaving 9 bases of the junction unmatched. The germline gives CDR1 MNHNS, CDR2 SASEGT. The CDR3 sequence: CASSGNRDRRNYGYTF. CDR3 nucleotide sequence: TGTGCCAGCAGTGGCAACCGGGACAGGCGAAACTATGGCTACACCTTC.

The chain employs TRBV2 and TRBJ1-5; maybe TRBD1 (5 bases). The length of the CDR3 is 16 residues. From germline, CDR1 is SNHLY and CDR2 FYNNEI. V was clipped by 6 bases and J by 0 bases, with 15 bases between them. The CDR3 region is CASRNPDIYSNQPQHF. As DNA, the CDR3 is TGTGCCAGCAGAAACCCGGACATCTATAGCAATCAGCCCCAGCATTTT.

The CDR3 protein is CASSLAPENYGYTF. The CDR3 DNA reads as TGCGCCAGCAGCTTGGCCCCGGAGAACTATGGCTACACCTTC. The J gene is TRBJ1-2, the V gene TRBV5-1; D remains unclear. The CDR3 spans 14 residues. Germline V CDR1 and CDR2: SGHRS, YFSETQ. Trimming stripped 0 bases from V and 2 bases from J, with 8 bases between.

This clone was recorded a few times. This sequence joins TRBV6-5 and TRBJ1-2; a possible D gene is TRBD1 (5 bases). V was cut by 4 bases and J by 7 bases, with 10 bases left in between. The CDR3 is 12 amino acids. Germline V CDR1 and CDR2: MNHEY, SVGAGI. CDR3 amino acids: CASSSGGSGYTF. The CDR3 nucleotides are TGTGCCAGCAGTTCGGGGGGGTCTGGCTACACCTTC.

This chain links TRBV7-9 with TRBJ2-5; 10 bases line up with TRBD2. Per the germline V gene, CDR1 is SEHNR and CDR2 is FQNEAQ (reference sequence). Trimming took 2 bases from V and 1 from J; bases not matched to a gene: 7. The CDR3 totals 17 residues. DNA of the CDR3: TGTGCCAGCAGCTTATCCCCCGGACTAGCGGTCCAAGAGACCCAGTACTTC. It specifies CASSLSPGLAVQETQYF.

CDR3 residues: CASSTGTSGAFF. CDR3 nucleotide sequence: TGTGCCAGCAGTACCGGGACATCGGGAGCTTTCTTT. The chain combines TRBV6-5 with TRBJ1-1; D perhaps matches TRBD1 (6 bases). V was trimmed by 5 bases and J by 10 bases, leaving 14 bases between them. The V gene's germline CDR1 is MNHEY and CDR2 SVGAGI. This CDR3 contains 12 residues.

This clone was detected only a few times. The chain uses TRBV7-8 and TRBJ2-2; D might be TRBD2 (7 bases). This CDR3 comprises 17 residues. Trimming shortened V by 5 bases and J by 0 bases, and 16 bases separated the two germline ends. From germline, CDR1 is SGHVS and CDR2 FQNEAQ. The CDR3 here is CASSPRGAGSNTGELFF. The CDR3 nucleotides read TGTGCCAGCAGCCCACGGGGGGCGGGATCGAACACCGGGGAGCTGTTTTTT.

The chain links TRBV6-5 to TRBJ1-1; a possible D gene is TRBD1 (5 bases). The length of the CDR3 is 14 residues. CDR1 is MNHEY, CDR2 SVGAGI, per germline. Trimming removed 7 bases from V and 2 bases from J, with 14 bases in between. The CDR3 coding sequence is TGTGCCAGCACCTACGTCGGGGGTAACACTGAAGCTTTCTTT. Protein product: CASTYVGGNTEAFF.

The chain recombines TRBV5-1 with TRBJ2-1; 8 bases align to TRBD1. Looked up from germline, CDR1 is SGHRS and CDR2 is YFSETQ. The ends lost 5 bases at V and 4 bases at J; junction bases unmatched: 8. The CDR3 runs to 15 residues. This CDR3 is CASRTGQGRYNEQFF. CDR3 sequence (DNA): TGCGCCAGCAGAACAGGACAGGGCCGATACAATGAGCAGTTCTTC.

This clone was counted a few times. This sequence joins TRBV25-1 and TRBJ2-5, with D uncertain. Germline CDR1 reads MGHDK; CDR2 reads SYGVNS. V lost 1 base to trimming and J lost 2 bases, with 11 bases between them. CDR3 length: 15 residues. The CDR3 DNA reads TGTGCCAGCAGTGAATTGGCGGATCTACAAGAGACCCAGTACTTC. Its protein is CASSELADLQETQYF.

The CDR3: CASSSHREPYNEQFF. DNA for the CDR3: TGTGCCAGCAGCTCTCACAGGGAGCCCTACAATGAGCAGTTCTTC. The gene calls are TRBV7-9 and TRBJ2-1; D is possibly TRBD1 (6 bases). The ends were cut back, 4 bases at V and 2 bases at J, with 12 bases in the middle. This CDR3 region has 15 residues. Germline V gives CDR1 SEHNR, CDR2 FQNEAQ (reference sequence). The variable domain in full, with the rest retrieved from reference TRBV7-9 and TRBJ2-1, is DTGVSQNPRHKITKRGQNVTFRCDPISEHNRLYWYRQTLGQGPEFLTYFQNEAQLEKSRLLSDRFSAERPKGSFSTLEIQRTEQGDSAMYLCASSSHREPYNEQFFGPGTRLTVL.

CDR3 DNA: TGTGCCAGCAGACCATCCTACGCGAACACCGGGGAGCTGTTTTTT. Its translation: CASRPSYANTGELFF. This rearrangement joins TRBV11-2 to TRBJ2-2, with D hard to call. The CDR3 extends over 15 amino acids. The V gene lost 6 bases and the J gene lost 0 bases, with 11 bases spanning the gap. Germline CDR1 and CDR2: SGHAT and FQNNGV.

The rearrangement uses TRBV11-2 and TRBJ2-5; 8 bases are shared with TRBD1. Unmatched junction bases numbered 14, after V lost 7 bases and J lost 4 bases. There are 16 residues in the CDR3. Germline CDR1 is SGHAT and CDR2 is FQNNGV. CDR3 protein: CASTRRQRDRPETQYF. The CDR3 DNA reads TGTGCCAGCACCCGTAGACAGAGGGACAGGCCAGAGACCCAGTACTTC.

J is TRBJ2-2 and V is TRBV27, with 8 bases lining up with TRBD1. CDR1 is MNHEY and CDR2 is SMNVEV in the germline V gene (reference sequence). V lost 6 bases, J lost 3 bases, and 12 bases stayed unmatched. The CDR3 is 17 residues long. CDR3 residues: CASRRTGIFIDTGELFF. CDR3 DNA: TGTGCCAGCAGGCGGACAGGGATCTTTATAGACACCGGGGAGCTGTTTTTT.

The V call is TRBV27, the J call TRBJ1-5; tentatively, D is TRBD1 (5 bases). Trimming took off 3 bases at V and 5 bases at J, with 8 bases between the two ends. This CDR3 spans 13 amino acids. CDR1 and CDR2 from the germline V gene are MNHEY and SMNVEV (reference sequence). The CDR3 region is CASSFVRDQPQHF. CDR3 bases: TGTGCCAGCAGTTTCGTCAGGGATCAGCCCCAGCATTTT.

The V and J genes are TRBV27 and TRBJ2-7; 9 bases are shared with TRBD1. The CDR3 length is 15 residues. J lost 1 base, V lost 8 bases, and 9 bases had no gene match. The germline CDR1 and CDR2 sequences are MNHEY and SMNVEV (reference sequence). CDR3 protein: CASRMPGTGSYEQYF. Here the CDR3 DNA reads TGTGCCAGCCGTATGCCCGGGACAGGGTCCTACGAGCAGTACTTC.

The rearrangement uses TRBV5-5 and TRBJ2-1; TRBD2 matches 7 bases. CDR1 is SGHKS, CDR2 YYEKEE, per germline (reference sequence). The CDR3 is 19 amino acids. V trimming: 2 bases; J trimming: 8 bases; junction bases outside the gene matches: 22. CDR3 protein: CASSLLSIAGPREVDEQFF. The CDR3 DNA is TGTGCCAGCAGCTTACTTTCAATAGCGGGTCCTAGGGAGGTAGATGAGCAGTTCTTC.

This clone appeared a single time. The CDR3 region has the DNA TGTGCCAGCAGTCAATTGGCAACTGGAAACACCATATATTTT. Protein sequence: CASSQLATGNTIYF. The chain has TRBV25-1 and TRBJ1-3; no firm D call. The CDR3 loop spans 14 amino acids. Trimming pared 5 bases from V and 2 bases from J, leaving 10 bases between. Germline-derived CDR1 and CDR2 are MGHDK and SYGVNS.

The V gene is TRBV2, the J gene TRBJ2-2, with 8 bases that match TRBD2. The CDR3 extends over 15 amino acids. The ends lost 4 bases at V and 7 bases at J; junction bases unmatched: 8. Per the germline V gene, CDR1 is SNHLY and CDR2 is FYNNEI. The DNA of the CDR3 is TGTGCCAGCAGTGTGTCCGGGAGGGAAGGCGGGGAGCTGTTTTTT. Translated, it gives CASSVSGREGGELFF.

V gene TRBV28 combines with J gene TRBJ2-5, with a possible D match to TRBD1 (7 bases). The DNA end favors TRBJ2-7, so the J call may be wrong. The CDR3 extends over 15 amino acids. Germline values: CDR1 MDHEN, CDR2 SYDVKM. The CDR3 nucleotides read TGTGCCAGCAAGGAGGGGGCGGTAAAAATCGGCGAGCAGTACTTC. Translated, it gives CASKEGAVKIGEQYF.

This clone was picked up a small number of times. The chain combines TRBV9 with TRBJ1-1; D is perhaps TRBD1 (5 bases). The CDR3 sequence is 15 residues long. Germline CDR1 is SGDLS and CDR2 is YYNGEE. V was clipped by 5 bases and J by 0 bases, with 14 bases between them. The CDR3 nucleotides are TGTGCCAGCAGGAGCGGGGGAGTTATGAACACTGAAGCTTTCTTT. This encodes CASRSGGVMNTEAFF.

This chain uses TRBV18 with TRBJ2-7; 10 nucleotides match TRBD1. CDR1 is KGHSH and CDR2 is LQKENI in the germline V gene. Germline trimming cut 1 base from V and 3 bases from J; bases unmatched to any gene: 3. The CDR3 loop spans 15 amino acids. The CDR3 DNA is TGTGCCAGCTCACCACGGGACAGGGGTAACTACGAGCAGTACTTC. Translated, it gives CASSPRDRGNYEQYF.

The rearrangement uses TRBV9 and TRBJ2-2; 8 nucleotides agree with TRBD2. Germline assignment: CDR1 SGDLS and CDR2 YYNGEE. The CDR3 loop spans 16 amino acids. V lost 4 bases to trimming and J lost 4 bases; unmatched junction nucleotides: 9. This CDR3 reads CASSFRAGVSTGELFF. CDR3 nucleotide sequence: TGTGCCAGCAGCTTCCGAGCGGGAGTAAGCACCGGGGAGCTGTTTTTT.

To note about this clone: This CDR3 is also generated by other DNA sequences in the sample. The rearrangement joins TRBV11-2 to TRBJ2-5; D unresolved. Germline CDR1 is SGHAT and CDR2 is FQNNGV. V was clipped by 5 bases and J by 2 bases, with 6 bases between them. The CDR3 is made up of 12 amino acids. CDR3 in DNA: TGTGCCAGCAGCCGACTGCAAGAGACCCAGTACTTC. The encoded protein is CASSRLQETQYF.

In this sample, this clone turned up a few times. The gene calls are TRBV6-6 and TRBJ2-3; no reliable D call. The CDR3 totals 10 residues. The V gene lost 8 bases and the J gene lost 4 bases, with 4 bases spanning the gap. Germline V gene sequence: CDR1 MNHNY, CDR2 SVGAGI (reference sequence). Written as DNA, the CDR3 is TGTGCCAGCGAGGCAGATACGCAGTATTTT. It specifies CASEADTQYF.

The V gene is TRBV28, the J gene TRBJ1-4, with D possibly being TRBD1 (5 bases). With 2 bases removed from V and 10 bases from J, the gap between germline ends came to 11 bases. This CDR3 spans 13 amino acids. Germline V gives CDR1 MDHEN, CDR2 SYDVKM. The CDR3 DNA reads as TGTGCCAGCAGTTTAGGCAGGGAACGAAAACTGTTTTTT. Amino acids: CASSLGRERKLFF. Drawing the rest from reference TRBV28 and TRBJ1-4, the complete variable domain is DVKVTQSSRYLVKRTGEKVFLECVQDMDHENMFWYRQDPGLGLRLIYFSYDVKMKEKGDIPEGYSVSREKKERFSLILESASTNQTSMYLCASSLGRERKLFFGSGTQLSVL.

This rearrangement joins TRBV29-1 to TRBJ2-7; D gene unclear. The CDR3 has 13 amino acids. V dropped 5 bases and J dropped 0 bases, with 11 bases sitting between them. Germline loops: CDR1 SQVTM, CDR2 ANQGSEA. The CDR3 nucleotides are TGCAGCGTTTGTCTCGGGTACTCCTACGAGCAGTACTTC. It encodes CSVCLGYSYEQYF.

V gene TRBV6-5 combines with J gene TRBJ2-3, with TRBD2 matching 13 bases. The CDR3 has 15 residues. Germline V gene lookup returns CDR1 MNHEY and CDR2 SVGAGI. The V and J ends lost 7 bases and 3 bases, in that order; junction bases with no gene match: 4. The CDR3 coding sequence is TGTGCCAGCACGGGACTAGCGGGATTGACAGATACGCAGTATTTT. Protein sequence: CASTGLAGLTDTQYF.

This clone was counted a single time. This chain connects TRBV7-6 to TRBJ2-6; possible D gene TRBD1, 6 bases. V dropped 5 bases and J dropped 2 bases, with 10 bases sitting between them. The CDR3 extends over 15 amino acids. Germline V gene lookup returns CDR1 SGHVS and CDR2 FNYEAQ. This CDR3 is CASSQGGAGANVLTF. CDR3 sequence (DNA): TGTGCCAGCAGCCAAGGGGGAGCTGGGGCCAACGTCCTGACTTTC.